The rows below give T cell receptor beta chains drawn from one sample of a study of T cells in Graves' hyperthyroidism and ophthalmopathy. TCRdb processed the multiplex PCR reads anew with MiXCR; each CDR3 protein has one entry. The top ten hold 8.4% of the sample, which has roughly 740,000 distinct CDR3 sequences, roughly 15% seen once. The material sequenced was blood. These receptors were collected from a man younger than 30 with Graves' hyperthyroidism. Each CDR3 is given with its conserved first and last residue. D genes are given only for firm matches. The size of a clone is reported for some rows only, either as once, few or many, or as a class for expanded clones.

V gene: TRBV7-8
J gene: TRBJ2-3
D gene: TRBD2
clone size: -
CDR3 protein: CASSPRGRPPTDTQYF
CDR3 DNA: TGTGCCAGCAGCCCCCGCGGGAGGCCTCCCACAGATACGCAGTATTTT

V gene: TRBV12-3/TRBV12-4
J gene: TRBJ2-5
D gene: -
clone size: few
CDR3 protein: CASSWTQETQYF
CDR3 DNA: TGTGCCAGCAGTTGGACCCAAGAGACCCAGTACTTC

V gene: TRBV27
J gene: TRBJ1-4
D gene: -
clone size: -
CDR3 protein: CASSNQGLREKLFF
CDR3 DNA: TGTGCCAGCAGCAATCAGGGCCTGCGCGAAAAACTGTTTTTT

V gene: TRBV18
J gene: TRBJ2-3
D gene: TRBD2
clone size: few
CDR3 protein: CASSPPSGMGDTQYF
CDR3 DNA: TGTGCCAGCTCACCTCCCAGCGGGATGGGAGATACGCAGTATTTT

V gene: TRBV20-1
J gene: TRBJ2-3
D gene: -
clone size: few
CDR3 protein: CSARDASVSTDTQYF
CDR3 DNA: TGCAGTGCTAGAGATGCGAGCGTATCTACAGATACGCAGTATTTT

V gene: TRBV7-2
J gene: TRBJ2-7
D gene: -
clone size: many
CDR3 protein: CASSPTDVRLSYEQYF
CDR3 DNA: TGTGCCAGCAGCCCGACTGACGTCAGGCTATCCTACGAGCAGTACTTC

V gene: TRBV2
J gene: TRBJ2-5
D gene: TRBD1
clone size: many
CDR3 protein: CASSEESRGQGKYF
CDR3 DNA: TGTGCCAGCAGTGAAGAGTCACGCGGACAGGGCAAGTACTTC

V gene: TRBV10-2
J gene: TRBJ1-1
D gene: -
clone size: -
CDR3 protein: CASRDSPNTEAFF
CDR3 DNA: TGCGCCAGCAGGGACAGCCCGAACACTGAAGCTTTCTTT

V gene: TRBV6-1
J gene: TRBJ2-7
D gene: -
clone size: -
CDR3 protein: CASSDRGTLCKEQYF
CDR3 DNA: TGTGCCAGCAGTGACCGCGGGACTTTGTGTAAGGAGCAGTACTTC

V gene: TRBV28
J gene: TRBJ1-4
D gene: -
clone size: many
CDR3 protein: CASSDPSDILFF
CDR3 DNA: TGTGCCAGCAGTGATCCCTCCGACATACTGTTTTTT

V gene: TRBV20-1
J gene: TRBJ1-4
D gene: TRBD1
clone size: -
CDR3 protein: CSARAQGRDQLFF
CDR3 DNA: TGCAGTGCTAGGGCACAGGGGAGGGATCAACTGTTTTTT

V gene: TRBV6-2/TRBV6-3
J gene: TRBJ2-1
D gene: TRBD2
clone size: few
CDR3 protein: CASRASSGNEQFF
CDR3 DNA: TGTGCCAGCAGAGCTTCTAGCGGAAATGAGCAGTTCTTC

V gene: TRBV5-1
J gene: TRBJ2-1
D gene: TRBD1
clone size: -
CDR3 protein: CASSFGDRAYNEQFF
CDR3 DNA: TGCGCCAGCAGCTTTGGGGACAGGGCCTACAATGAGCAGTTCTTC

V gene: TRBV24-1
J gene: TRBJ2-5
D gene: -
clone size: many
CDR3 protein: CATSDMDGGETQYF
CDR3 DNA: TGTGCCACCAGTGACATGGACGGAGGTGAGACCCAGTACTTC

V gene: TRBV5-1
J gene: TRBJ2-1
D gene: TRBD2
clone size: many
CDR3 protein: CASSTGLAGLYNEQFF
CDR3 DNA: TGCGCCAGCAGCACGGGACTAGCGGGCCTATACAATGAGCAGTTCTTC

V gene: TRBV20-1
J gene: TRBJ2-7
D gene: -
clone size: few
CDR3 protein: CSARDSRVGQGNEQYF
CDR3 DNA: TGCAGTGCTAGAGATTCGAGGGTCGGGCAGGGGAACGAGCAGTACTTC

V gene: TRBV28
J gene: TRBJ1-5
D gene: -
clone size: -
CDR3 protein: CASSTPGAYQPQHF
CDR3 DNA: TGTGCCAGCAGTACTCCCGGGGCCTATCAGCCCCAGCATTTT

V gene: TRBV30
J gene: TRBJ2-7
D gene: TRBD2
clone size: -
CDR3 protein: CAWRGGLARWGDKQYF
CDR3 DNA: TGTGCCTGGAGGGGGGGACTAGCGCGATGGGGCGACAAGCAGTACTTC

V gene: TRBV27
J gene: TRBJ1-1
D gene: -
clone size: many
CDR3 protein: CASSFEGRHTEAFF
CDR3 DNA: TGTGCCAGCAGTTTCGAAGGACGACACACTGAAGCTTTCTTT

V gene: TRBV25-1
J gene: TRBJ1-3
D gene: -
clone size: -
CDR3 protein: CASSRGAGNTIYF
CDR3 DNA: TGTGCCAGCAGCCGCGGGGCTGGAAACACCATATATTTT

V gene: TRBV20-1
J gene: TRBJ1-1
D gene: -
clone size: -
CDR3 protein: CSVRQTEAFF
CDR3 DNA: TGCAGTGTTAGGCAGACAGAAGCTTTCTTT

V gene: TRBV28
J gene: TRBJ1-3
D gene: -
clone size: -
CDR3 protein: CASSFSGEFGNTIYF
CDR3 DNA: TGTGCCAGCAGTTTTTCAGGGGAATTTGGAAACACCATATATTTT

V gene: TRBV20-1
J gene: TRBJ2-3
D gene: -
clone size: many
CDR3 protein: CSADYPRADTQYF
CDR3 DNA: TGCAGTGCTGACTACCCGAGGGCCGATACGCAGTATTTT

V gene: TRBV20-1
J gene: TRBJ1-4
D gene: -
clone size: -
CDR3 protein: CSGGATNEKLFF
CDR3 DNA: TGCAGTGGAGGTGCAACTAATGAAAAACTGTTTTTT

V gene: TRBV7-9
J gene: TRBJ2-1
D gene: TRBD2
clone size: -
CDR3 protein: CASSFGLAGENEQFF
CDR3 DNA: TGTGCCAGCAGCTTCGGGCTAGCGGGTGAGAATGAGCAGTTCTTC

V gene: TRBV6-1
J gene: TRBJ1-1
D gene: TRBD1
clone size: few
CDR3 protein: CASSKTGSREAFF
CDR3 DNA: TGTGCCAGCTCCAAGACAGGGTCCCGTGAAGCTTTCTTT

V gene: TRBV28
J gene: TRBJ2-7
D gene: TRBD1
clone size: many
CDR3 protein: CASSRLGQDNYEQYF
CDR3 DNA: TGTGCCAGCAGCCGCCTGGGACAGGATAACTACGAGCAGTACTTC

V gene: TRBV18
J gene: TRBJ2-7
D gene: -
clone size: few
CDR3 protein: CASSRDRAGSEQYF
CDR3 DNA: TGTGCCAGCTCACGAGACAGGGCGGGGTCCGAGCAGTACTTC

V gene: TRBV2
J gene: TRBJ2-4
D gene: -
clone size: many
CDR3 protein: CASSDFRLAKNIQYF
CDR3 DNA: TGTGCCAGCAGTGACTTCCGGCTAGCCAAAAACATTCAGTACTTC

V gene: TRBV5-1
J gene: TRBJ2-5
D gene: -
clone size: few
CDR3 protein: CASSPRSLEETQYF
CDR3 DNA: TGCGCCAGCAGCCCTAGGAGTCTGGAGGAGACCCAGTACTTC

V gene: TRBV11-2
J gene: TRBJ2-7
D gene: TRBD1
clone size: many
CDR3 protein: CATSGTGTEQYF
CDR3 DNA: TGTGCCACGTCCGGGACAGGGACTGAGCAGTACTTC

V gene: TRBV7-2
J gene: TRBJ2-3
D gene: -
clone size: -
CDR3 protein: CASSLPATRTDTQYF
CDR3 DNA: TGTGCCAGCAGCCTCCCCGCGACCCGCACAGATACGCAGTATTTT

V gene: TRBV12-3/TRBV12-4
J gene: TRBJ2-5
D gene: -
clone size: -
CDR3 protein: CASSFIISQETQYF
CDR3 DNA: TGTGCCAGCAGTTTTATCATTAGCCAAGAGACCCAGTACTTC

V gene: TRBV12-3/TRBV12-4
J gene: TRBJ2-5
D gene: -
clone size: few
CDR3 protein: CAGSSAGEAQYF
CDR3 DNA: TGTGCCGGCAGTTCGGCCGGGGAGGCCCAGTACTTC

V gene: TRBV7-9
J gene: TRBJ2-7
D gene: -
clone size: few
CDR3 protein: CASSLVRNAYEQYF
CDR3 DNA: TGTGCCAGCAGCTTAGTCCGGAACGCCTACGAGCAGTACTTC

V gene: TRBV29-1
J gene: TRBJ2-2
D gene: TRBD2
clone size: -
CDR3 protein: CSAGTSPRSGELFF
CDR3 DNA: TGCAGCGCGGGGACTAGCCCGAGGTCCGGGGAGCTGTTTTTT

V gene: TRBV13
J gene: TRBJ2-1
D gene: -
clone size: few
CDR3 protein: CASSPSFREYEQFF
CDR3 DNA: TGTGCCAGCAGCCCCAGCTTCAGGGAATATGAGCAGTTCTTC

V gene: TRBV29-1
J gene: TRBJ1-4
D gene: TRBD1
clone size: -
CDR3 protein: CSVVGTDSEKLFF
CDR3 DNA: TGCAGCGTTGTCGGGACAGACAGTGAAAAACTGTTTTTT

V gene: TRBV4-3
J gene: TRBJ2-1
D gene: TRBD2
clone size: -
CDR3 protein: CASSQGGSINEQFF
CDR3 DNA: TGCGCCAGCAGCCAGGGCGGGAGTATCAATGAGCAGTTCTTC

V gene: TRBV12-3/TRBV12-4
J gene: TRBJ1-1
D gene: TRBD1
clone size: many
CDR3 protein: CASSPDREDPEAFF
CDR3 DNA: TGTGCCAGCAGCCCGGACAGGGAAGATCCTGAAGCTTTCTTT

V gene: TRBV7-9
J gene: TRBJ2-5
D gene: TRBD2
clone size: -
CDR3 protein: CASSPGRGHQETQYF
CDR3 DNA: TGTGCCAGCAGCCCTGGGAGGGGTCACCAAGAGACCCAGTACTTC

V gene: TRBV12-3/TRBV12-4
J gene: TRBJ2-5
D gene: -
clone size: many
CDR3 protein: CASSPILAGGETQYF
CDR3 DNA: TGTGCCAGCAGCCCGATTCTAGCCGGCGGGGAGACCCAGTACTTC

V gene: TRBV14
J gene: TRBJ2-4
D gene: -
clone size: few
CDR3 protein: CASSPSGGGSYIQYF
CDR3 DNA: TGTGCCAGCAGCCCGAGCGGAGGGGGTTCCTACATTCAGTACTTC

V gene: TRBV7-3
J gene: TRBJ2-7
D gene: -
clone size: few
CDR3 protein: CASSPQPGAFYEQYF
CDR3 DNA: TGTGCCAGCAGCCCCCAGCCGGGCGCATTCTACGAGCAGTACTTC

V gene: TRBV7-2
J gene: TRBJ2-3
D gene: TRBD2
clone size: -
CDR3 protein: CASSLNSGNTDTQYF
CDR3 DNA: TGTGCCAGCAGTTTAAATAGCGGGAACACAGATACGCAGTATTTT

V gene: TRBV11-3
J gene: TRBJ1-1
D gene: -
clone size: many
CDR3 protein: CASSPAPMNTEAFF
CDR3 DNA: TGTGCCAGCAGCCCCGCCCCCATGAACACTGAAGCTTTCTTT

V gene: TRBV28
J gene: TRBJ2-4
D gene: -
clone size: -
CDR3 protein: CASSLRQRLAKNIQYF
CDR3 DNA: TGTGCCAGCAGTTTGCGACAACGACTAGCCAAAAACATTCAGTACTTC

V gene: TRBV30
J gene: TRBJ2-7
D gene: -
clone size: -
CDR3 protein: CAWTPRGNEQYF
CDR3 DNA: TGTGCCTGGACTCCCCGAGGGAACGAGCAGTACTTC

V gene: TRBV11-1
J gene: TRBJ2-7
D gene: -
clone size: many
CDR3 protein: CASSFYSGYEQYF
CDR3 DNA: TGTGCCAGCAGCTTCTATAGCGGCTACGAGCAGTACTTC

V gene: TRBV6-1
J gene: TRBJ1-2
D gene: -
clone size: -
CDR3 protein: CASSPGRLRHYGYTF
CDR3 DNA: TGTGCCAGCAGTCCAGGGCGGTTGCGGCACTATGGCTACACCTTC

V gene: TRBV7-2
J gene: TRBJ1-5
D gene: -
clone size: -
CDR3 protein: CASSSDTNQPQHF
CDR3 DNA: TGTGCCAGCAGCTCGGACACGAATCAGCCCCAGCATTTT

V gene: TRBV12-3/TRBV12-4
J gene: TRBJ2-5
D gene: -
clone size: many
CDR3 protein: CATISGFQETQYF
CDR3 DNA: TGTGCCACCATTAGCGGTTTCCAAGAGACCCAGTACTTC

V gene: TRBV11-2
J gene: TRBJ2-2
D gene: TRBD2
clone size: few
CDR3 protein: CASSKTSGISGELFF
CDR3 DNA: TGTGCCAGCAGTAAGACTAGCGGGATTTCGGGGGAGCTGTTTTTT

V gene: TRBV19
J gene: TRBJ1-3
D gene: -
clone size: -
CDR3 protein: CATGDIDGNTIYF
CDR3 DNA: TGTGCCACTGGGGACATCGATGGAAACACCATATATTTT

V gene: TRBV28
J gene: TRBJ2-5
D gene: -
clone size: many
CDR3 protein: CASSFFGRGLQETQYF
CDR3 DNA: TGTGCCAGCAGTTTTTTCGGCAGGGGACTGCAAGAGACCCAGTACTTC